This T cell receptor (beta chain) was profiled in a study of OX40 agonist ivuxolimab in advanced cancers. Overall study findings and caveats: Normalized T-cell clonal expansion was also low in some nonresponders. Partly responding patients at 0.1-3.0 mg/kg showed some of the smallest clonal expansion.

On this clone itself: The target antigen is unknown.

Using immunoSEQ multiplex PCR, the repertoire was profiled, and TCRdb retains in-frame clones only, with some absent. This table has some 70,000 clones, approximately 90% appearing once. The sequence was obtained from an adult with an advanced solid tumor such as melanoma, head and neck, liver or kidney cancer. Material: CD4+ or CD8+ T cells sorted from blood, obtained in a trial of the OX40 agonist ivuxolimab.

The CDR3 here is CAISEDRGHGYTF. The CDR3 DNA follows: TGTGCCATCAGTGAGGACAGGGGGCACGGCTACACCTTC. The gene calls are TRBV10-3 and TRBJ1-2; TRBD1 matches 10 bases. Germline lookup yields CDR1 ENHRY and CDR2 SYGVKD. V was pared by 2 bases and J by 8 bases, with 2 bases of the junction left unmatched. There are 13 residues in the CDR3.